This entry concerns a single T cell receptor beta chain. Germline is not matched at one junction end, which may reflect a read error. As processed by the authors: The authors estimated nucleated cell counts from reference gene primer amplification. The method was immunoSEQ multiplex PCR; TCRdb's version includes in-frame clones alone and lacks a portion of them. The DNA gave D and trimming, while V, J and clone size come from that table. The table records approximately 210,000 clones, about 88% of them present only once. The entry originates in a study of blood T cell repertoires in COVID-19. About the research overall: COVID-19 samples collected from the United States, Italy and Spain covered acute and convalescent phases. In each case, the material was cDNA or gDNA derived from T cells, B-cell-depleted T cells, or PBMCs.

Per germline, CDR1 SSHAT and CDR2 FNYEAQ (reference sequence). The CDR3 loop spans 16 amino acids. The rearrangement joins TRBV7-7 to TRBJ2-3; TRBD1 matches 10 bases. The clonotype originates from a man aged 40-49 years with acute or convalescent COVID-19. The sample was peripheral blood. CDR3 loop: CASSPRQGASTDTQYF. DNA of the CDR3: TGTGCTAGCAGCCCGCGACAGGGGGCGAGCACAGATACGCAGTATTTT.